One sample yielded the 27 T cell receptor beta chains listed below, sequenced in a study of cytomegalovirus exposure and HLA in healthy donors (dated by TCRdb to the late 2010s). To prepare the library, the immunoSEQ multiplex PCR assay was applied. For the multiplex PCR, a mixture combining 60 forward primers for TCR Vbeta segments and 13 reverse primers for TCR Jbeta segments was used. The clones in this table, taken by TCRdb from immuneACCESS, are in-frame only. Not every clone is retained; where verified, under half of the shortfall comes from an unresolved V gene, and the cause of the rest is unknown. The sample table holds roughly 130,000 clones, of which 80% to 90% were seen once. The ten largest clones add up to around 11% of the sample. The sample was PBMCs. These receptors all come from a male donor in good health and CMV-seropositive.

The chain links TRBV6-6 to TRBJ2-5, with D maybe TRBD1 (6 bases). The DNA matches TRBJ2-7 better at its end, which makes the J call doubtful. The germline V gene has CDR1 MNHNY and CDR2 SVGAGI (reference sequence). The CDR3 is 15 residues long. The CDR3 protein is CASSYGRGLSYEQYF. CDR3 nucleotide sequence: TGTGCCAGCAGTTACGGCAGGGGCCTCTCCTACGAGCAGTACTTC.

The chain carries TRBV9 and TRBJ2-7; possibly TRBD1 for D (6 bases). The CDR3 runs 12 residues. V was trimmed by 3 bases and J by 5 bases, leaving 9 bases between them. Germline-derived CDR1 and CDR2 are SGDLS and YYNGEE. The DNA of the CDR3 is TGTGCCAGCAGCGGGCCAGGGGACGAGCAGTACTTC. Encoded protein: CASSGPGDEQYF.

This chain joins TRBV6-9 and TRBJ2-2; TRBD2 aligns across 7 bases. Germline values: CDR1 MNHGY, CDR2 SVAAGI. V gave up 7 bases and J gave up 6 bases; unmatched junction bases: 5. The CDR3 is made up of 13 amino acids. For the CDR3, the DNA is TGTGCCAGCACCCGCCGGGAGGCCGGGGAGCTGTTTTTT. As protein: CASTRREAGELFF.

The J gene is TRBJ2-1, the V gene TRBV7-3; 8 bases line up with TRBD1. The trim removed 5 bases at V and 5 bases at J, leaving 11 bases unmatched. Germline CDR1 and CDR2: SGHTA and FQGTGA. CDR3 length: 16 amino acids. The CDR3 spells CASSMGTGRFNNEQFF. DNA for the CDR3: TGTGCCAGCAGCATGGGGACAGGCCGGTTCAACAATGAGCAGTTCTTC. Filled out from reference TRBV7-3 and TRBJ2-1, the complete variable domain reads GAGVSQTPSNKVTEKGKYVELRCDPISGHTALYWYRQSLGQGPEFLIYFQGTGAADDSGLPNDRFFAVRPEGSVSTLKIQRTERGDSAVYLCASSMGTGRFNNEQFFGPGTRLTVL.

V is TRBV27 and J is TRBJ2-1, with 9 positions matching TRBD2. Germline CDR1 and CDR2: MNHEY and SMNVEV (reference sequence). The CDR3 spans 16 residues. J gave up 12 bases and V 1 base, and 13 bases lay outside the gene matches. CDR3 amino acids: CASSLWASGRSPGQFF. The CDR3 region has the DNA TGTGCCAGCAGTTTATGGGCCAGCGGGAGGTCCCCCGGGCAGTTCTTC.

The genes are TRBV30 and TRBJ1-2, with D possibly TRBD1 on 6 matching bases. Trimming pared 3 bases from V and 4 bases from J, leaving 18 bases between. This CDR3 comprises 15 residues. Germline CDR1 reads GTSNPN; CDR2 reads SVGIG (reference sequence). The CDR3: CAWSRERGLGYGYTF. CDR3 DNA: TGTGCCTGGAGCAGAGAGAGGGGGTTGGGCTATGGCTACACCTTC.

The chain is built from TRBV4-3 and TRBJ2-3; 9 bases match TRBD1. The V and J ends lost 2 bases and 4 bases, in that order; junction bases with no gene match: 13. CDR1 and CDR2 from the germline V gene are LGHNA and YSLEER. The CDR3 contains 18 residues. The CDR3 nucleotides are TGCGCCAGCAGCCAAAACTCCAGGGACAGGGTATACTCAGATACGCAGTATTTT. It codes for CASSQNSRDRVYSDTQYF.

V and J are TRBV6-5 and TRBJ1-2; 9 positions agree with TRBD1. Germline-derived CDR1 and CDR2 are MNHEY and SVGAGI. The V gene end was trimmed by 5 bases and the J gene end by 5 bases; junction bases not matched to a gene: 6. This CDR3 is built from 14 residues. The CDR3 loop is CASSPGTGNYGYTF. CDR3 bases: TGTGCCAGCAGTCCCGGGACAGGGAATTATGGCTACACCTTC.

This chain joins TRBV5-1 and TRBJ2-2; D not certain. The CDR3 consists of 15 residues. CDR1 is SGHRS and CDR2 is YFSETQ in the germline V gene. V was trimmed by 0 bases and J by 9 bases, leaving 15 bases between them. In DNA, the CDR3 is TGCGCCAGCAGCTTGGACCTCAGAGGTGACCGGGAGCTGTTTTTT. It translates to CASSLDLRGDRELFF. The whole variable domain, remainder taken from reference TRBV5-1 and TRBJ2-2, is KAGVTQTPRYLIKTRGQQVTLSCSPISGHRSVSWYQQTPGQGLQFLFEYFSETQRNKGNFPGRFSGRQFSNSRSEMNVSTLELGDSALYLCASSLDLRGDRELFFGEGSRLTVL.

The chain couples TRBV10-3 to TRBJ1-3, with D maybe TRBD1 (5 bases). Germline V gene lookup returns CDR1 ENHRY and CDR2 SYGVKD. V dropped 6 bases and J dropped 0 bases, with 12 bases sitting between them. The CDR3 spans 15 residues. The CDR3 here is CAISPSGGSGNTIYF. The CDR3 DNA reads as TGTGCCATCAGCCCGTCGGGGGGCTCTGGAAACACCATATATTTT.

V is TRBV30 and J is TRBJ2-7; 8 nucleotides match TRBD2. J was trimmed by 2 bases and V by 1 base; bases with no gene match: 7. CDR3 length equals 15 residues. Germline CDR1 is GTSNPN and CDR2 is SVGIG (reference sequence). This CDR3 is CAWSARGGVTYEQYF. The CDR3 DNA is TGTGCCTGGAGTGCCCGGGGGGGGGTCACCTACGAGCAGTACTTC.

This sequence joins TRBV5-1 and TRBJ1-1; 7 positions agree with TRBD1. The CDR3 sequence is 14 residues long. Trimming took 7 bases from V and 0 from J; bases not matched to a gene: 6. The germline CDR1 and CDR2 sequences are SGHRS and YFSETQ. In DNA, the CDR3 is TGCGCCAGCTTTCAGGGGGATTTGAACACTGAAGCTTTCTTT. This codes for CASFQGDLNTEAFF. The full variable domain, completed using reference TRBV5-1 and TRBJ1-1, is KAGVTQTPRYLIKTRGQQVTLSCSPISGHRSVSWYQQTPGQGLQFLFEYFSETQRNKGNFPGRFSGRQFSNSRSEMNVSTLELGDSALYLCASFQGDLNTEAFFGQGTRLTVV.

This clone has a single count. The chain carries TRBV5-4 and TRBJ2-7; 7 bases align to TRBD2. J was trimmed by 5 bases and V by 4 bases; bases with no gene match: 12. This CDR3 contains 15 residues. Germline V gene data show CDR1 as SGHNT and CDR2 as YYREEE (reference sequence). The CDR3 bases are TGTGCCAGCAGCGGAGGAGCGGGACTCTTCCACGAGCAGTACTTC. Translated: CASSGGAGLFHEQYF.

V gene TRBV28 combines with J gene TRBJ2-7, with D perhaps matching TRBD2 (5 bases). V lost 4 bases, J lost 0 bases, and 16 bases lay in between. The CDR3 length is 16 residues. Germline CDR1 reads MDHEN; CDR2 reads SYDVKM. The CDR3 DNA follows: TGTGCCAGCAGTTCCCCGGAAGAGACTACCTCCTACGAGCAGTACTTC. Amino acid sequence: CASSSPEETTSYEQYF.

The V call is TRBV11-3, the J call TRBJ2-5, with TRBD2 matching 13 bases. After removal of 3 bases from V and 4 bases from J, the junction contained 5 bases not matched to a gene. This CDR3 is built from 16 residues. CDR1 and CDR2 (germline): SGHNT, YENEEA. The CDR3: CASSFSGTSGVETQYF. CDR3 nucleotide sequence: TGTGCCAGCAGCTTTTCCGGGACTAGCGGGGTAGAGACCCAGTACTTC.

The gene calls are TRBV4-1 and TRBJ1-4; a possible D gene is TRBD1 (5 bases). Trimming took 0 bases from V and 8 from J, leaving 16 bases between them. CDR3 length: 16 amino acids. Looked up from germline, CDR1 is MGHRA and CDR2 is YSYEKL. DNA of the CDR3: TGCGCCAGCAGCCAAGATGATGGATGGGAGGGGGAAAAACTGTTTTTT. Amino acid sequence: CASSQDDGWEGEKLFF.

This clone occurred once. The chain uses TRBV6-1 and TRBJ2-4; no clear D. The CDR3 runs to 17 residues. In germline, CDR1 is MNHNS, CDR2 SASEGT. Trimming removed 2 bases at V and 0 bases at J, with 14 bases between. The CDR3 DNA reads TGTGCCAGCAGTGAACCTGGAGAAAGCCTAGCCAAAAACATTCAGTACTTC. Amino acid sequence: CASSEPGESLAKNIQYF.

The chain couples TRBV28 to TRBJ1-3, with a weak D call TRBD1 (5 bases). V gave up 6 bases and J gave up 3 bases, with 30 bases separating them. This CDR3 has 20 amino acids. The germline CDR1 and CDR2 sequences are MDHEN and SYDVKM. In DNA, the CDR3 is TGTGCCAGCAGCTCTTTAGCTCTGACTGACAGATTTCGTTTTGGAAACACCATATATTTT. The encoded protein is CASSSLALTDRFRFGNTIYF.

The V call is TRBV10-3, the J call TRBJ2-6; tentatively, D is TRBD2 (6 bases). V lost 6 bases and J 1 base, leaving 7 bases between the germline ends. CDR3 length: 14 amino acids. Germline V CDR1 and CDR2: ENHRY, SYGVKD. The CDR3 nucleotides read TGTGCCATCAGCGGGGGATCTGGGGCCAACGTCCTGACTTTC. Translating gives CAISGGSGANVLTF.

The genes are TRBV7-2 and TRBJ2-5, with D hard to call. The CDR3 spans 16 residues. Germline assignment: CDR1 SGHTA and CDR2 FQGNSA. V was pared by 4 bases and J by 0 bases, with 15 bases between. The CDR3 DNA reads TGTGCCAGCAGCTCTAAGGTGACACTCAACCAAGAGACCCAGTACTTC. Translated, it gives CASSSKVTLNQETQYF. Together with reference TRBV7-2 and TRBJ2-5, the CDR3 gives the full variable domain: GAGVSQSPSNKVTEKGKDVELRCDPISGHTALYWYRQSLGQGLEFLIYFQGNSAPDKSGLPSDRFSAERTGGSVSTLTIQRTQQEDSAVYLCASSSKVTLNQETQYFGPGTRLLVL.

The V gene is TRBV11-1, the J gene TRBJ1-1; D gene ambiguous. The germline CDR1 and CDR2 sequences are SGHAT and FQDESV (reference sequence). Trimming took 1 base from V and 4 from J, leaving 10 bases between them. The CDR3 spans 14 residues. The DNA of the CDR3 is TGTGCCAGCAGCTTAGGGGCCGCCATCACTGAAGCTTTCTTT. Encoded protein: CASSLGAAITEAFF.

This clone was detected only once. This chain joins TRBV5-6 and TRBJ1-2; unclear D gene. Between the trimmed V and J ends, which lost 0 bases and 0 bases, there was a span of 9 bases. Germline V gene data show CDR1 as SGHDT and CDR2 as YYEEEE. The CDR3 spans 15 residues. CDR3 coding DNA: TGTGCCAGCAGCTTGGGCGGGGTAGCTAACTATGGCTACACCTTC. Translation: CASSLGGVANYGYTF.

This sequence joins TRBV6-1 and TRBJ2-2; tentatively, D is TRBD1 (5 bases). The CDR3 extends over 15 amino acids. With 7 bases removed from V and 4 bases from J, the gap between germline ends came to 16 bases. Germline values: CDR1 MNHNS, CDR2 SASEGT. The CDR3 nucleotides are TGTGCCAGCATCGGCAGGGAAGTAGCCACCGGGGAGCTGTTTTTT. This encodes CASIGREVATGELFF.

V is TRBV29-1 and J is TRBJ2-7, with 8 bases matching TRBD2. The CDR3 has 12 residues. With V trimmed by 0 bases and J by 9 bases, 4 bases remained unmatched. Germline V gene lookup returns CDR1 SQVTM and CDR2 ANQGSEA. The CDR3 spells CSVEDPAGGQYF. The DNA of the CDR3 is TGCAGCGTTGAAGATCCGGCGGGGGGGCAGTACTTC.

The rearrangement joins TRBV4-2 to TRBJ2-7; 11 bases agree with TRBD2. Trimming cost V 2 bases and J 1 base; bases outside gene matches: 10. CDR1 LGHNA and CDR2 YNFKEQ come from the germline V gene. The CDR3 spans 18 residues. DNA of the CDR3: TGTGCCAGCAGCCAATTTCCCCTCAGGACTAGCGGGTCCTACGAGCAGTACTTC. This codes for CASSQFPLRTSGSYEQYF.

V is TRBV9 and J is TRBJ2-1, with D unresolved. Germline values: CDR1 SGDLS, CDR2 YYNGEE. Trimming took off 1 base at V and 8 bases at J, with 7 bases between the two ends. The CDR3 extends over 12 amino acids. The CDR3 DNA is TGTGCCAGCAGCGTAACTGAGGATGAGCAGTTCTTC. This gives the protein CASSVTEDEQFF.

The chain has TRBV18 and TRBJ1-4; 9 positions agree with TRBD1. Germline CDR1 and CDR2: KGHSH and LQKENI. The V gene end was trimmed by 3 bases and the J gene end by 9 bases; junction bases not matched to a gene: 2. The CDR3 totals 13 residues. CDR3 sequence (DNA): TGTGCCAGCTCACCCGGACAGGGGCAAAAACTGTTTTTT. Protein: CASSPGQGQKLFF.